This record concerns one T cell receptor (beta chain) sequence. These data originate in a study of blood T cell repertoires in COVID-19. The assay was immunoSEQ multiplex PCR, and TCRdb's table has in-frame clones only and misses some. The data contain about 190,000 clones, around 87% of them singletons. The CDR3 contains 14 residues. Trimming cost V 1 base and J 3 bases, with 10 bases left between them. Germline-derived CDR1 and CDR2 are SEHNR and FQNEAQ (reference sequence). The sequencing input was peripheral blood. The V call is TRBV7-9, the J call TRBJ2-7; D not resolved. The clonotype was recovered from a woman aged 18-29 years who had recovered from COVID-19. CDR3 region: CASSLGAENYEQYF. CDR3 nucleotides: TGTGCCAGCAGCTTAGGGGCAGAAAACTACGAGCAGTACTTC.